This TCR beta chain stems from a study of blood T cell repertoires in COVID-19. Per germline, CDR1 SGHRS and CDR2 YFSETQ. V trimming: 4 bases; J trimming: 3 bases; junction bases outside the gene matches: 5. This CDR3 contains 14 residues. Some clones are missing from TCRdb's copy, which holds only in-frame ones; the method was immunoSEQ multiplex PCR. The sample holds about 200,000 clones; 85% to 90% are singletons and the top ten take approximately 3%. The rearrangement uses TRBV5-1 and TRBJ2-5; TRBD1 agrees at 8 bases. The TCR was taken from a man aged 60-69 years with acute or convalescent COVID-19. What was sequenced was peripheral blood. The CDR3 loop reads CASSPHRGEETQYF. CDR3 coding DNA: TGCGCCAGCAGCCCCCACAGGGGGGAAGAGACCCAGTACTTC.